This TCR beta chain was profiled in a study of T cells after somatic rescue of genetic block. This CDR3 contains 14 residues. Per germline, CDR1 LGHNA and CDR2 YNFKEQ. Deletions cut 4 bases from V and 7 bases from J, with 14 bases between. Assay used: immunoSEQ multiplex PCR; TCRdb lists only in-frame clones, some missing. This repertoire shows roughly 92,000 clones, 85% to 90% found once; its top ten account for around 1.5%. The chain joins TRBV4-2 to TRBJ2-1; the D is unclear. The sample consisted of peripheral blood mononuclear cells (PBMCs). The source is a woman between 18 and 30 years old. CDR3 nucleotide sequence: TGTGCCAGCAGCCGGGCCAAAGCAGAAAATGAGCAGTTCTTC. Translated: CASSRAKAENEQFF.